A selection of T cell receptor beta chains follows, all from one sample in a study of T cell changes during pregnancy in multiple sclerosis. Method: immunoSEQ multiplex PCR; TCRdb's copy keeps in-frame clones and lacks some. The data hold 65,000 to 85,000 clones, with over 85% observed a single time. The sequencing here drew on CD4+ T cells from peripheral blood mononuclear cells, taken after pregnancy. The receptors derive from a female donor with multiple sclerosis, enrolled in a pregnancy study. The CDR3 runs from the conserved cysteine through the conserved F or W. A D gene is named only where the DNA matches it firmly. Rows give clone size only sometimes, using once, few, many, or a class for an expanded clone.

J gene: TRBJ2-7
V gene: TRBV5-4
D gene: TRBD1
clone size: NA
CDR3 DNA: TGTGCCAGCAGCTTACCTGGGACAGGGATCGCCGAGCAGTACTTC
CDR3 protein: CASSLPGTGIAEQYF

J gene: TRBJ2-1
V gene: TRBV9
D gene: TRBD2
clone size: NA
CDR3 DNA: TGTGCCAGCAGCGTAAGCGGGAACTCCTACAATGAGCAGTTCTTC
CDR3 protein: CASSVSGNSYNEQFF

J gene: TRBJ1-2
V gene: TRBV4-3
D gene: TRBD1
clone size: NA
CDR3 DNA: TGCGCCAGCAGCCAAGAGAACAGGGGCTTTGGCTACACCTTC
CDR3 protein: CASSQENRGFGYTF

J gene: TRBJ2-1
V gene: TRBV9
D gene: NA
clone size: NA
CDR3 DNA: TGTGCCAGCAGCCAATCCTACAATGAGCAGTTCTTC
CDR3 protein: CASSQSYNEQFF

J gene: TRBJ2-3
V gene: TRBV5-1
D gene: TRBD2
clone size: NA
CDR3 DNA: TGCGCCAGCAGCTTGGTACTAGCGGGGACTAGCACAGATACGCAGTATTTT
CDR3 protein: CASSLVLAGTSTDTQYF

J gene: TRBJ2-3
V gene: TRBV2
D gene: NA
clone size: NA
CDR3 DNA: TGTGCCAGCCTACTTTATTCGGGAGGCACAGATACGCAGTATTTT
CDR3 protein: CASLLYSGGTDTQYF

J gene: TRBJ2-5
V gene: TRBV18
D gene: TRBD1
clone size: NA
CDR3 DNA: TGTGCCAGCTCACCGGAGGGACAGGGGGGAGAGACCCAGTACTTC
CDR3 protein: CASSPEGQGGETQYF

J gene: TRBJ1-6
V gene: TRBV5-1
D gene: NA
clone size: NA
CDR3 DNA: TGCGCCAGCAGAGAGTCAGGAAATTCACCCCTCCACTTT
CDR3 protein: CASRESGNSPLHF

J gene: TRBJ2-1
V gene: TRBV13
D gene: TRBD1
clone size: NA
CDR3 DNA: TGTGCCAGCAGCAACCAGGGGGACAATGAGCAGTTCTTC
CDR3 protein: CASSNQGDNEQFF

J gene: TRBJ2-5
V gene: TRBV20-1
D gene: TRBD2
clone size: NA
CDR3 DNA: TGCAGCGGGACTAGCGAAGAGACCCAGTACTTC
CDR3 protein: CSGTSEETQYF

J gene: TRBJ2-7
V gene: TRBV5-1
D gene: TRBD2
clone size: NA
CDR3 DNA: TGCGCCAGCAGCTTGGACCTACCGGGGGGGGACGAGCAGTACTTC
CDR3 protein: CASSLDLPGGDEQYF

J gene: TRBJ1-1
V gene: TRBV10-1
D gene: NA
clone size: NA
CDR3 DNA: TGCGCCAGCAGTGAGTACGGGGGGAGGCGAGCTTTCTTT
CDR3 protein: CASSEYGGRRAFF

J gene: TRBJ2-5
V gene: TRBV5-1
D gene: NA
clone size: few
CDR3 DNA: TGCGCCAGCAGCTTGGGAGGGTGGAGGGCCCAAGAGACCCAGTACTTC
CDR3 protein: CASSLGGWRAQETQYF

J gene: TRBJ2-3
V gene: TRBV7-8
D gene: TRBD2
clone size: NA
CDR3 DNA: TGTGCCAGCAGCTTTTTGGCGGGTAGCGGGGGCCCAAGGGGCACAGATACGCAGTATTTT
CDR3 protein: CASSFLAGSGGPRGTDTQYF

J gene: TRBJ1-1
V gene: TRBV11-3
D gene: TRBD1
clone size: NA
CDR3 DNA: TGTGCCAGCAGCTCCTCGACAGGGGGCCGCACTGAAGCTTTCTTT
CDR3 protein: CASSSSTGGRTEAFF

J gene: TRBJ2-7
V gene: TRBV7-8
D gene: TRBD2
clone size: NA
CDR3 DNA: TGTGCCAGCAGCCCTGGGACTAGCGAACCCTACGAGCAGTACTTC
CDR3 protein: CASSPGTSEPYEQYF

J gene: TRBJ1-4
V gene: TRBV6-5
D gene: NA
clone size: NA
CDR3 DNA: TGTGCCAGCAGTTACAGTCGAGCAACTAATGAAAAACTGTTTTTT
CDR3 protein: CASSYSRATNEKLFF

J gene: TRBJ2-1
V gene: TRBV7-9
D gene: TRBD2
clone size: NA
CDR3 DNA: TGTGCCAGCAGCTTAGCGCGGGGGGGCGTAGAGCAGTTCTTC
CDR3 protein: CASSLARGGVEQFF

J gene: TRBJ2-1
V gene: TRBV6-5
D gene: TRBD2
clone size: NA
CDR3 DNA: TGTGCCAGCAGGCCGCAGGGAGGGAATGAGCAGTTCTTC
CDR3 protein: CASRPQGGNEQFF

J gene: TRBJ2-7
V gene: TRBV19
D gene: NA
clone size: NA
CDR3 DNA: TGTGCCAGTAGTATCAGGGGGGACGTTCCTTACGAGCAGTACTTC
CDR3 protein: CASSIRGDVPYEQYF

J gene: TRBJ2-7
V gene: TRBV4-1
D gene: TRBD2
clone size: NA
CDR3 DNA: TGCGCCAGCAGCCAATTGGGACTAGCGGGAAGCTACGAGCAGTACTTC
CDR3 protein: CASSQLGLAGSYEQYF

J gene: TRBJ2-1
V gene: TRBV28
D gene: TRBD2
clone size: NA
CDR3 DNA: TGTGCCAGCAGTCCCCTCGGGACTAGCGGGAATGAGCAGTTCTTC
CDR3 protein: CASSPLGTSGNEQFF

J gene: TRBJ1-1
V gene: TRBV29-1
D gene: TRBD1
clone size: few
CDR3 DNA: TGCAGCGGGATACAGGGGACTGAAGCTTTCTTT
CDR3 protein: CSGIQGTEAFF

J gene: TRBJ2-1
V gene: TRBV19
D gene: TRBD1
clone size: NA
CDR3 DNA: TGTGCCAGCCTACAGGGGGCCGGCTACAATGAGCAGTTCTTC
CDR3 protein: CASLQGAGYNEQFF

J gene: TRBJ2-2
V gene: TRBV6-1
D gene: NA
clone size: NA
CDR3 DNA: TGTGCCAGCAGTGAAACCACAACCGGGGAGCTGTTTTTT
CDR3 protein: CASSETTTGELFF

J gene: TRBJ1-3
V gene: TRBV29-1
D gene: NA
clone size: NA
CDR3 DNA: TGCAGCGTCTCTAGACTCTCTGGAAACACCATATATTTT
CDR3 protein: CSVSRLSGNTIYF

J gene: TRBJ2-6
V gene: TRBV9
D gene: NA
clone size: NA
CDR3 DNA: TGTGCCAGCAGTGGTGCAGGGGTTGGGGCCAACGTCCTGACTTTC
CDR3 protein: CASSGAGVGANVLTF

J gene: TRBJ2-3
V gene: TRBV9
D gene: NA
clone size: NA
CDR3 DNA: TGTGCCAGCAGCGTAGGAGCTCTCACAGATACGCAGTATTTT
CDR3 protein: CASSVGALTDTQYF

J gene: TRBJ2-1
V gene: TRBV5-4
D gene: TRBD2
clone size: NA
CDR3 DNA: TGTGCCAGCAGCTTGGTGGCGGGAGGGTCCAATGAGCAGTTCTTC
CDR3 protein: CASSLVAGGSNEQFF

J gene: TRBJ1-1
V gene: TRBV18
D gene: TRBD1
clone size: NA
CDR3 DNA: TGTGCCAGCTCACCCGAACTTGACAGGGCGAACACTGAAGCTTTCTTT
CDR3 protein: CASSPELDRANTEAFF

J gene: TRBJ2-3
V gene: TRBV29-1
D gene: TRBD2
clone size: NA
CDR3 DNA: TGCAGCGTTTCTGGACTAGCGGGAGGAGATACGCAGTATTTT
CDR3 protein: CSVSGLAGGDTQYF

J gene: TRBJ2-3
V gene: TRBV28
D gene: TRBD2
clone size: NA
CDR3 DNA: TGTGCCAGCAGTAACACCCCGGGACTAGCCACAGATACGCAGTATTTT
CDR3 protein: CASSNTPGLATDTQYF

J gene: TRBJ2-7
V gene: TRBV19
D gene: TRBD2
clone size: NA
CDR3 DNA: TGTGCCAGTAGTAGGACTAGCGGAAACACTGTATACGAGCAGTACTTC
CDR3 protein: CASSRTSGNTVYEQYF